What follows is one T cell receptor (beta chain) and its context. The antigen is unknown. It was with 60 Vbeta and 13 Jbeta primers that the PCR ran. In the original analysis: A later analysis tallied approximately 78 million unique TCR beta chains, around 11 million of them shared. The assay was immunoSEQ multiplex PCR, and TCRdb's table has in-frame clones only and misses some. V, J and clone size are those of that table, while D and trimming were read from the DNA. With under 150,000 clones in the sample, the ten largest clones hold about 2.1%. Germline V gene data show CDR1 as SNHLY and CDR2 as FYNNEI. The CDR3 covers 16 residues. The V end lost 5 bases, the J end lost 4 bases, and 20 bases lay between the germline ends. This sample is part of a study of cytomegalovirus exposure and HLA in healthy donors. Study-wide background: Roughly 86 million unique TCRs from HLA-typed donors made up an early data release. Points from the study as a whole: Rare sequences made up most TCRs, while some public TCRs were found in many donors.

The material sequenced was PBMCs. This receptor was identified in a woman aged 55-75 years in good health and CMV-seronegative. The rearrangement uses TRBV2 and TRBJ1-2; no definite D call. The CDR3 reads CASSLYDPNGLYGYTF. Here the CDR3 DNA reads TGTGCCAGCAGTCTCTACGACCCTAACGGACTCTATGGCTACACCTTC.